Below, one T cell receptor beta chain is given with its context. Each clinical donor contributed on average around 92,000 T cells from unsorted cryopreserved PBMC. Sequencing was performed with immunoSEQ multiplex PCR; in TCRdb, only in-frame clones are kept and a portion is missing. The profile covers 25,000 to 35,000 clones, with 94% appearing a single time and 7.5% to 9.5% taken by the ten largest. This entry belongs to a study of T cells in tuberculosis. Study in general: This South African cohort compared adolescents with or without latent tuberculosis against adults with active tuberculosis.

The V segment lost 4 bases and the J segment 4 bases; nucleotides outside the gene matches: 8. Germline V gene lookup returns CDR1 SGHAT and CDR2 FQNNGV. The CDR3 length is 16 residues. This TCR came from a donor aged 10-29 years with latent tuberculosis or without tuberculosis infection. The chain recombines TRBV11-2 with TRBJ2-2; 8 bases map to TRBD1. Sequencing was done on a sample of PBMCs. The CDR3 coding sequence is TGTGCCAGCAGCTCTTTCCGGGACAGGACCACCGGGGAGCTGTTTTTT. Protein product: CASSSFRDRTTGELFF.